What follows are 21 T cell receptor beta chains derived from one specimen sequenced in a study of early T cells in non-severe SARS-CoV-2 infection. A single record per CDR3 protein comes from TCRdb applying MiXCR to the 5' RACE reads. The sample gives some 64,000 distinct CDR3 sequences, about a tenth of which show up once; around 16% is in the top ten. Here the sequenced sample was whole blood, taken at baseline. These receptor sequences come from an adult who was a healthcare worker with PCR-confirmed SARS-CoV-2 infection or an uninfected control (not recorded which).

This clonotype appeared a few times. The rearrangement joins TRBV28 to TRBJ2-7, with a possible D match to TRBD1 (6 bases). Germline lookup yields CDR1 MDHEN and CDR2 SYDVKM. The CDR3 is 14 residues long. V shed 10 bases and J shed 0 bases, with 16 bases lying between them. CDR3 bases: TGTGCCATCGAATCAGGGGTGAGCTCCTACGAGCAGTACTTC. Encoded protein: CAIESGVSSYEQYF.

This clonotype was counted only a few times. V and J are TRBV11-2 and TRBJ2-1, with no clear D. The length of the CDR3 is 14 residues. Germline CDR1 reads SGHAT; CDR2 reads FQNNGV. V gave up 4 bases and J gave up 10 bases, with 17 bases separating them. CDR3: CASSSTTPQWEQFF. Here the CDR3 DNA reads TGTGCCAGCAGCTCAACCACCCCCCAGTGGGAGCAGTTCTTC. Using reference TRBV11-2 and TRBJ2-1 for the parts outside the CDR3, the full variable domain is EAGVAQSPRYKIIEKRQSVAFWCNPISGHATLYWYQQILGQGPKLLIQFQNNGVVDDSQLPKDRFSAERLKGVDSTLKIQPAKLEDSAVYLCASSSTTPQWEQFFGPGTRLTVL.

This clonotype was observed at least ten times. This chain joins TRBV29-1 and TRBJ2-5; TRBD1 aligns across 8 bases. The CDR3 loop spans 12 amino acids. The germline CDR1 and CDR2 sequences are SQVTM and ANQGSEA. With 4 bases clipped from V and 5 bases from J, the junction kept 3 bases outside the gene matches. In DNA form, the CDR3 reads TGCAGCGTTGGGCAGGGGGCTGAGACCCAGTACTTC. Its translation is CSVGQGAETQYF.

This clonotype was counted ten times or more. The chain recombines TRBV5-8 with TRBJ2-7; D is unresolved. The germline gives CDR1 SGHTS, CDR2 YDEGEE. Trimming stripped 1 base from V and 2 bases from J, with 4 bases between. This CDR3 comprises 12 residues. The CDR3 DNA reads TGTGCCAGCAGCTTGTCAGCCTACGAGCAGTACTTC. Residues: CASSLSAYEQYF.

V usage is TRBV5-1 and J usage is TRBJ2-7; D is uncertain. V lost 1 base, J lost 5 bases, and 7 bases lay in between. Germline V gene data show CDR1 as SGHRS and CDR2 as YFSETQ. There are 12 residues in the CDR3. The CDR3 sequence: CASSLSGHEQYF. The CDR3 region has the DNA TGCGCCAGCAGCTTGTCCGGTCACGAGCAGTACTTC.

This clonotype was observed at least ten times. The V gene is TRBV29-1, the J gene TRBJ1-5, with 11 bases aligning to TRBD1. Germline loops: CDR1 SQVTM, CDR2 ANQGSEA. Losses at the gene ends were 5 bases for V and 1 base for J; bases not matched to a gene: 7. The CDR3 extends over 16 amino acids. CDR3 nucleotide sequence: TGCAGCGTTCAGGACAGGGGGCAGGGAAGCAATCAGCCCCAGCATTTT. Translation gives CSVQDRGQGSNQPQHF.

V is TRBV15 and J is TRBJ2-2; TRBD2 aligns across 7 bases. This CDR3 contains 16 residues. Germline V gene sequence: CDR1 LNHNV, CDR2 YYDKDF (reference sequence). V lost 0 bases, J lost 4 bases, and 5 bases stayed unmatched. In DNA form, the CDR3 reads TGTGCCACCAGCAGAGATGGGCTAGCGGTCACCGGGGAGCTGTTTTTT. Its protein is CATSRDGLAVTGELFF.

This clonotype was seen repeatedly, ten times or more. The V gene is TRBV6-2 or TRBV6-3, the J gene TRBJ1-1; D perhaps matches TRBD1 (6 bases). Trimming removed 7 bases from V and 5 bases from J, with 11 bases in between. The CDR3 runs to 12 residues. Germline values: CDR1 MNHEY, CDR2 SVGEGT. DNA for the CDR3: TGTGCCAGCACCCGGGGGCGGACTGAAGCTTTCTTT. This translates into CASTRGRTEAFF.

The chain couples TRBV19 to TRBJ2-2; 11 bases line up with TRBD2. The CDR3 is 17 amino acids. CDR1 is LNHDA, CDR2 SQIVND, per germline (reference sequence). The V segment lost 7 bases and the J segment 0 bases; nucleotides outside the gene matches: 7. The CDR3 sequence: CASNYGLAGSNTGELFF. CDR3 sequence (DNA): TGTGCCAGTAATTATGGACTAGCGGGTTCGAACACCGGGGAGCTGTTTTTT. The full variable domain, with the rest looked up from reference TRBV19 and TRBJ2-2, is DGGITQSPKYLFRKEGQNVTLSCEQNLNHDAMYWYRQDPGQGLRLIYYSQIVNDFQKGDIAEGYSVSREKKESFPLTVTSAQKNPTAFYLCASNYGLAGSNTGELFFGEGSRLTVL.

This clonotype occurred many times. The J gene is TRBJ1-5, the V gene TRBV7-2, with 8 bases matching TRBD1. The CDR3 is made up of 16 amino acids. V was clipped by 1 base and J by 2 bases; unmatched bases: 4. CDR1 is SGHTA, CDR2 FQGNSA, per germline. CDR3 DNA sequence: TGTGCCAGCAGCTTAGGCCAGGGGGCGGGCAATCAGCCCCAGCATTTT. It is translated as CASSLGQGAGNQPQHF.

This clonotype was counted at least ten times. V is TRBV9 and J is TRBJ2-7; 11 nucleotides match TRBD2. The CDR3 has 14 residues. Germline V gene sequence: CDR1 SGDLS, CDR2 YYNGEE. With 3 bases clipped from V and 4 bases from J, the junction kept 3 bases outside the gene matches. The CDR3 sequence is CASSEGLAEYEQYF. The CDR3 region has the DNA TGTGCCAGCAGCGAGGGACTAGCGGAGTACGAGCAGTACTTC.

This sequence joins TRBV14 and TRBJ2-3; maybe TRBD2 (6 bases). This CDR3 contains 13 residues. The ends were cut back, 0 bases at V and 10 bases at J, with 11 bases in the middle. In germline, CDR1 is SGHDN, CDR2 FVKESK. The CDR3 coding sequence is TGTGCCAGCAGCCAAGATCGACTAGGACCGCAGTATTTT. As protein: CASSQDRLGPQYF.

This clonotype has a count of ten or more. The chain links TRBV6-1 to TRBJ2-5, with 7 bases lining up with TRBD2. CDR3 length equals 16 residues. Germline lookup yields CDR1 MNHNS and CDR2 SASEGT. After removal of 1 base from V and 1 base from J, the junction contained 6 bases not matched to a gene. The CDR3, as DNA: TGTGCCAGCAGTGAAGTCTGGCGGGGGAGCCAAGAGACCCAGTACTTC. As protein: CASSEVWRGSQETQYF.

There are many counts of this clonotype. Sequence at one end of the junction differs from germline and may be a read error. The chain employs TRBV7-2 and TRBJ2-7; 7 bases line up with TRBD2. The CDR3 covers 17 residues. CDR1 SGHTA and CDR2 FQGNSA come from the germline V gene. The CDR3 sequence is CASSVAGETRSSYEQYF. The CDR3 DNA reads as TGTGCCAGCAGCGTAGCGGGTGAAACGAGAAGCTCCTACGAGCAGTACTTC.

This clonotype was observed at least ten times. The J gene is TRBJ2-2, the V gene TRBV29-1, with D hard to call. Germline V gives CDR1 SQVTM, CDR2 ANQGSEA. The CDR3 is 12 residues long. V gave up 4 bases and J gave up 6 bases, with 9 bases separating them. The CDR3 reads CSVVPVSGELFF. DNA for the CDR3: TGCAGCGTTGTGCCGGTATCCGGGGAGCTGTTTTTT.

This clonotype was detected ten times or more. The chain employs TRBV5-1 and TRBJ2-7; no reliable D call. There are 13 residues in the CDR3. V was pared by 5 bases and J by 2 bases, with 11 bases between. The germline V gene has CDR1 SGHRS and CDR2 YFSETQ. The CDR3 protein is CASRWAATYEQYF. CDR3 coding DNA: TGCGCCAGCAGATGGGCAGCCACCTACGAGCAGTACTTC.

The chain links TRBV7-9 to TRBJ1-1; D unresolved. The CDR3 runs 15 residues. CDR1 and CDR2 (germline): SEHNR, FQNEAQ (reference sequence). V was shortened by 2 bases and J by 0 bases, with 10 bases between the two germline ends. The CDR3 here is CASSLSSTLNTEAFF. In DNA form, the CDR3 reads TGTGCCAGCAGCTTATCATCGACACTGAACACTGAAGCTTTCTTT. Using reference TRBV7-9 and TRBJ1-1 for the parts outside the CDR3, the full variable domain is DTGVSQNPRHKITKRGQNVTFRCDPISEHNRLYWYRQTLGQGPEFLTYFQNEAQLEKSRLLSDRFSAERPKGSFSTLEIQRTEQGDSAMYLCASSLSSTLNTEAFFGQGTRLTVV.

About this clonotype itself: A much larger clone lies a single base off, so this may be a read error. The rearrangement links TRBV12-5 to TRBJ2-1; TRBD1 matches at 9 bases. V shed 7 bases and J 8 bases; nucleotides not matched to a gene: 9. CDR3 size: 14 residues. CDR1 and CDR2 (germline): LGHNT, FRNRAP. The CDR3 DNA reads TGTGCTAGTGACCCAGGGACAGGGTTCCATGAGCAGTTCTTC. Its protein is CASDPGTGFHEQFF.

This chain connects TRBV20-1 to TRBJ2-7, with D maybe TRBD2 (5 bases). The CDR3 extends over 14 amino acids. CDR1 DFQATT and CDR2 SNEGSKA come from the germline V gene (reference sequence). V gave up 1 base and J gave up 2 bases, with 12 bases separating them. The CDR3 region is CSARGNSVTYEQYF. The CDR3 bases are TGCAGTGCTAGAGGAAATAGCGTTACCTACGAGCAGTACTTC.

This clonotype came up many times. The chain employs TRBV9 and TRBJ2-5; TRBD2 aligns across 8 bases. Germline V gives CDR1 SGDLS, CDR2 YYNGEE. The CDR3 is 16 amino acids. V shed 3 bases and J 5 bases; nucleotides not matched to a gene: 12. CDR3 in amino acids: CASSARGGAGVETQYF. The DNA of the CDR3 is TGTGCCAGCAGCGCCCGAGGGGGAGCGGGAGTGGAGACCCAGTACTTC. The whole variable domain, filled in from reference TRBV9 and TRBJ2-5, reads DSGVTQTPKHLITATGQRVTLRCSPRSGDLSVYWYQQSLDQGLQFLIQYYNGEERAKGNILERFSAQQFPDLHSELNLSSLELGDSALYFCASSARGGAGVETQYFGPGTRLLVL.

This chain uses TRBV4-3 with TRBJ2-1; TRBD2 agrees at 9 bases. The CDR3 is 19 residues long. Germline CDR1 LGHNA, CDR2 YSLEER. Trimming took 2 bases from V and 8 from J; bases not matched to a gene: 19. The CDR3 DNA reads TGCGCCAGCAGCCAATACCCCCCCTCGGTAGCGGGAGCGGGGGATGAGCAGTTCTTC. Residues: CASSQYPPSVAGAGDEQFF.